One and the same sample provided the 15 T cell receptor beta chains below, sequenced in a study of cytomegalovirus exposure and HLA in healthy donors. 60 Vbeta and 13 Jbeta primers were used in PCR. The assay was immunoSEQ multiplex PCR, and TCRdb's table has in-frame clones only and misses some. This sample has over 45,000 clones, with 75% to 80% found just once. Sequencing was done on a sample of PBMCs. The receptors were gathered from a female donor in good health and CMV-seronegative.

The rearrangement joins TRBV27 to TRBJ1-2, with 7 nucleotides matching TRBD1. Germline V lookup: CDR1 MNHEY, CDR2 SMNVEV (reference sequence). Trimming removed 5 bases from V and 2 bases from J; junction bases left unmatched: 8. The CDR3 runs 15 residues. The CDR3 region has the DNA TGTGCCAGCAGTGGCCGGACAGGAGCCAACTATGGCTACACCTTC. Translated, it gives CASSGRTGANYGYTF.

This sequence joins TRBV6-5 and TRBJ1-3, with TRBD1 identical over 8 bases. Germline CDR1 is MNHEY and CDR2 is SVGAGI. The length of the CDR3 is 14 residues. Trimming took 6 bases from V and 3 from J; bases not matched to a gene: 4. The CDR3 region is CASRDRGSGNTIYF. Here the CDR3 DNA reads TGTGCCAGCAGAGACAGGGGAAGTGGAAACACCATATATTTT.

The V and J genes are TRBV4-1 and TRBJ2-7, with 13 bases that match TRBD2. Germline values: CDR1 MGHRA, CDR2 YSYEKL. There are 15 residues in the CDR3. V lost 5 bases and J lost 3; bases outside the gene matches: 4. Here the CDR3 DNA reads TGCGCCAGCAGCAGGACTAGCGGGGGAAACTACGAGCAGTACTTC. It is translated as CASSRTSGGNYEQYF.

This chain connects TRBV7-2 to TRBJ1-6, with D possibly matching TRBD1 (6 bases). The V end lost 1 base, the J end lost 10 bases, and 14 bases lay between the germline ends. The CDR3 is made up of 15 amino acids. Per the germline V gene, CDR1 is SGHTA and CDR2 is FQGNSA. DNA of the CDR3: TGTGCCAGCAGCTTAGGAACAGGGCCCTGGTCACCCCTCCACTTT. It codes for CASSLGTGPWSPLHF.

In regard to this clone: A much larger clonotype is one base distant, so this may be a read error. The chain links TRBV6-6 to TRBJ1-1; D remains unclear. The CDR3 extends over 13 amino acids. V was trimmed by 2 bases and J by 1 base, leaving 5 bases between them. Looked up from germline, CDR1 is MNHNY and CDR2 is SVGAGI (reference sequence). The CDR3 sequence is CASSYGRNTEAFF. CDR3 DNA: TGTGCCAGCAGTTACGGCAGGAACACTGAAGCTTTCTTT.

The rearrangement joins TRBV2 to TRBJ2-7, with D possibly being TRBD1 (5 bases). CDR1 and CDR2 (germline): SNHLY, FYNNEI. The CDR3 sequence is 13 residues long. V was clipped by 6 bases and J by 3 bases, with 12 bases between them. The CDR3, as DNA: TGTGCCAGCAGGACCAGGGCTTTCTACGAGCAGTACTTC. This codes for CASRTRAFYEQYF.

Of note for this clone: An end of the junction does not agree with germline; a read error may underlie this. The chain joins TRBV11-2 to TRBJ1-4; unclear D gene. CDR3 length: 16 residues. The germline gives CDR1 SGHAT, CDR2 FQNNGV. The CDR3 DNA is TGTGCCAGCAGCTCCCCCCCTGACATGGCTAAAGAAAAACTGTTTTTT. Encoded protein: CASSSPPDMAKEKLFF.

The rearrangement joins TRBV7-9 to TRBJ2-3; TRBD2 might be the D (7 bases). Germline values: CDR1 SEHNR, CDR2 FQNEAQ (reference sequence). This CDR3 is built from 15 residues. V was clipped by 5 bases and J by 0 bases, with 12 bases between them. In nucleotides, the CDR3 is TGTGCCAGCAGCGAAAGGGGGGGAAGCACAGATACGCAGTATTTT. It encodes CASSERGGSTDTQYF.

The V and J genes are TRBV18 and TRBJ1-1, with D hard to call. CDR1 and CDR2 from the germline V gene are KGHSH and LQKENI. The CDR3 contains 15 residues. Trimming shortened V by 4 bases and J by 0 bases, and 12 bases separated the two germline ends. Written as DNA, the CDR3 is TGTGCCAGCTCACTTAATAGTCCCATGAACACTGAAGCTTTCTTT. Translated, it gives CASSLNSPMNTEAFF.

The chain links TRBV5-1 to TRBJ2-5; TRBD1 might be the D (6 bases). V was trimmed by 1 base and J by 2 bases, leaving 9 bases between them. CDR1 and CDR2 from the germline V gene are SGHRS and YFSETQ. CDR3 length: 14 residues. Here the CDR3 DNA reads TGCGCCAGCAGCTTGTCGGACAGTCAAGAGACCCAGTACTTC. Protein: CASSLSDSQETQYF.

The rearrangement uses TRBV29-1 and TRBJ2-7, with 10 nucleotides matching TRBD1. The CDR3 extends over 13 amino acids. J gave up 6 bases and V 4 bases, and 6 bases lay outside the gene matches. Looked up from germline, CDR1 is SQVTM and CDR2 is ANQGSEA. Here the CDR3 reads CSVARDRGSEQYF. Written as DNA, the CDR3 is TGCAGCGTTGCTCGGGACAGGGGATCCGAGCAGTACTTC.

The chain carries TRBV4-2 and TRBJ1-2; 8 positions match TRBD1. V trimming: 1 base; J trimming: 8 bases; junction bases outside the gene matches: 3. This CDR3 region has 13 residues. In germline, CDR1 is LGHNA, CDR2 YNFKEQ. CDR3 residues: CASSQGQGRGYTF. The CDR3, as DNA: TGTGCCAGCAGCCAAGGACAGGGGAGAGGCTACACCTTC.

This clone occurred once. V gene TRBV7-2 combines with J gene TRBJ2-5; perhaps TRBD1 as D (5 bases). The V and J ends lost 8 bases and 5 bases respectively, with 18 bases between them. The V gene's germline CDR1 is SGHTA and CDR2 FQGNSA. The CDR3 runs 14 residues. CDR3 amino acids: CASGWGASVETQYF. The DNA for the CDR3 is TGTGCCAGCGGGTGGGGCGCATCGGTGGAGACCCAGTACTTC.

The chain links TRBV11-1 to TRBJ2-2; TRBD1 agrees at 9 bases. This CDR3 has 14 amino acids. Germline CDR1 reads SGHAT; CDR2 reads FQDESV (reference sequence). V shed 1 base and J 8 bases; nucleotides not matched to a gene: 2. The CDR3: CASSLGDRAGELFF. Here the CDR3 DNA reads TGTGCCAGCAGCTTAGGGGACAGGGCTGGGGAGCTGTTTTTT.

The V and J genes are TRBV6-5 and TRBJ1-2, with D possibly being TRBD1 (6 bases). V was clipped by 4 bases and J by 6 bases, with 12 bases between them. Germline CDR1 and CDR2: MNHEY and SVGAGI. This CDR3 contains 13 residues. The CDR3 is CASSFSRTDGYTF. As DNA, the CDR3 is TGTGCCAGCAGTTTCTCAAGGACAGATGGCTACACCTTC.